Listed here are 15 T cell receptor beta chains from one sample, sequenced in a study of cytomegalovirus exposure and HLA in healthy donors. Vbeta (60) and Jbeta (13) primers were used in the PCR. Profiled with immunoSEQ multiplex PCR; TCRdb holds only in-frame clones, not every one. Of 130,000 to 150,000 clones in the sample, about 80% were seen once. Sequenced: PBMCs. Every receptor here comes from a woman aged 18-35 years in good health and CMV-seropositive.

The chain links TRBV7-2 to TRBJ1-1, with 9 nucleotides matching TRBD1. Germline lookup yields CDR1 SGHTA and CDR2 FQGNSA. CDR3 length: 15 residues. Germline trimming cut 2 bases from V and 4 bases from J; bases unmatched to any gene: 5. CDR3 amino acids: CASSLPKTGGTEAFF. The CDR3 nucleotides are TGTGCCAGCAGCTTACCCAAGACAGGGGGCACTGAAGCTTTCTTT.

This clone appeared a few times. The chain joins TRBV7-9 to TRBJ1-4, with 7 bases fitting TRBD1. The V and J ends lost 6 bases and 0 bases, in that order; junction bases with no gene match: 10. Germline lookup yields CDR1 SEHNR and CDR2 FQNEAQ (reference sequence). The CDR3 runs 17 residues. In DNA, the CDR3 is TGTGCCAGCAGACCCTCGACAGGGACAGCAACTAATGAAAAACTGTTTTTT. Amino acids: CASRPSTGTATNEKLFF.

The chain carries TRBV2 and TRBJ2-5; 9 positions agree with TRBD1. V dropped 1 base and J dropped 3; count of bases not matched to a gene: 6. Germline CDR1 reads SNHLY; CDR2 reads FYNNEI. The CDR3 length is 16 residues. CDR3: CASSEDGGQGEETQYF. For the CDR3, the DNA is TGTGCCAGCAGTGAAGATGGGGGACAGGGTGAAGAGACCCAGTACTTC. The variable domain in full, with the rest retrieved from reference TRBV2 and TRBJ2-5, is EPEVTQTPSHQVTQMGQEVILRCVPISNHLYFYWYRQILGQKVEFLVSFYNNEISEKSEIFDDQFSVERPDGSNFTLKIRSTKLEDSAMYFCASSEDGGQGEETQYFGPGTRLLVL.

This clone was picked up one time. V usage is TRBV7-9 and J usage is TRBJ1-2, with TRBD1 identical over 8 bases. The CDR3 runs 13 residues. Germline-derived CDR1 and CDR2 are SEHNR and FQNEAQ (reference sequence). Losses at the gene ends were 5 bases for V and 10 bases for J; bases not matched to a gene: 9. The CDR3 nucleotides read TGTGCCAGCAGCACCGGACAGGGTGGTGTCTACACCTTC. As protein: CASSTGQGGVYTF.

The V gene is TRBV7-9, the J gene TRBJ2-5, with 9 bases identical to TRBD1. J gave up 5 bases and V 3 bases, and 1 base lay outside the gene matches. Germline-derived CDR1 and CDR2 are SEHNR and FQNEAQ (reference sequence). The CDR3 contains 13 residues. CDR3 bases: TGTGCCAGCAGCTTGACAGGGGGGGAGACCCAGTACTTC. As protein: CASSLTGGETQYF.

The chain links TRBV20-1 to TRBJ1-1, with TRBD1 matching over 7 bases. Germline CDR1 reads DFQATT; CDR2 reads SNEGSKA (reference sequence). This CDR3 comprises 10 residues. Losses at the gene ends were 6 bases for V and 10 bases for J; bases not matched to a gene: 5. CDR3 residues: CSAGTVRAFF. CDR3 sequence (DNA): TGCAGTGCGGGGACAGTTAGAGCTTTCTTT.

This sequence joins TRBV18 and TRBJ2-5; TRBD1 might be the D (5 bases). The CDR3 has 15 residues. Germline V lookup: CDR1 KGHSH, CDR2 LQKENI. Trimming cost V 0 bases and J 0 bases, with 8 bases left between them. CDR3 region: CASSPPAGYQETQYF. DNA for the CDR3: TGTGCCAGCTCACCACCGGCAGGGTACCAAGAGACCCAGTACTTC.

This rearrangement joins TRBV2 to TRBJ1-1; TRBD1 agrees at 9 bases. The V gene end was trimmed by 4 bases and the J gene end by 5 bases; junction bases not matched to a gene: 5. The CDR3 is 14 residues long. Germline CDR1 and CDR2: SNHLY and FYNNEI. The CDR3, as DNA: TGTGCCAGCAGTGTCGGACAGGGGCGGACTGAAGCTTTCTTT. As protein: CASSVGQGRTEAFF.

V gene TRBV27 combines with J gene TRBJ1-1; 8 nucleotides align to TRBD1. Germline values: CDR1 MNHEY, CDR2 SMNVEV (reference sequence). This CDR3 comprises 13 residues. The J segment lost 5 bases and the V segment lost 2 bases, leaving 1 base of the junction unmatched. The CDR3 sequence: CASSLTGGTEAFF. CDR3 nucleotides: TGTGCCAGCAGTTTAACAGGGGGGACTGAAGCTTTCTTT.

This CDR3 reads CASRTGVSPLHF. The CDR3, as DNA: TGTGCCAGCAGAACAGGGGTCTCACCCCTCCACTTT. The chain links TRBV7-2 to TRBJ1-6; 7 positions match TRBD1. With 6 bases clipped from V and 10 bases from J, the junction kept 3 bases outside the gene matches. In germline, CDR1 is SGHTA, CDR2 FQGNSA. This CDR3 spans 12 amino acids. The full variable domain, completed using reference TRBV7-2 and TRBJ1-6, is GAGVSQSPSNKVTEKGKDVELRCDPISGHTALYWYRQSLGQGLEFLIYFQGNSAPDKSGLPSDRFSAERTGGSVSTLTIQRTQQEDSAVYLCASRTGVSPLHFGNGTRLTVT.

This clone has only one observation. V is TRBV30 and J is TRBJ1-6; no definite D call. The CDR3 contains 15 residues. Deletions cut 3 bases from V and 6 bases from J, with 15 bases between. From germline, CDR1 is GTSNPN and CDR2 SVGIG (reference sequence). The CDR3 is CAWSRGKSSNSPLHF. DNA for the CDR3: TGTGCCTGGAGCCGGGGAAAGAGTAGTAATTCACCCCTCCACTTT.

This clone has only a few counts. The chain joins TRBV27 to TRBJ2-7; TRBD1 might be the D (7 bases). CDR3 length equals 16 residues. The V end was cut by 5 bases, the J end by 6 bases, with 23 bases between. CDR1 MNHEY and CDR2 SMNVEV come from the germline V gene (reference sequence). In DNA, the CDR3 is TGTGCCAGCAGTATTCTCCCGACAGGGAGGATTCTCGAGCAGTACTTC. It is translated as CASSILPTGRILEQYF.

This clone was seen a handful of times. The chain links TRBV6-4 to TRBJ1-2, with a weak D call TRBD1 (5 bases). The CDR3 runs 11 residues. Per the germline V gene, CDR1 is MRHNA and CDR2 is SNTAGT. V lost 6 bases and J lost 8, with 10 bases in between. Here the CDR3 reads CASRGGGGYTF. CDR3 bases: TGTGCCAGCAGGGGGGGAGGCGGCTACACCTTC.

The chain couples TRBV5-4 to TRBJ2-1; 9 nucleotides line up with TRBD2. Trimming took 0 bases from V and 9 from J; bases not matched to a gene: 10. CDR1 and CDR2 from the germline V gene are SGHNT and YYREEE (reference sequence). The CDR3 contains 16 residues. CDR3 sequence: CASSLGGVAGDSEQFF. The CDR3 nucleotides are TGTGCCAGCAGCTTGGGGGGGGTAGCGGGGGATAGTGAGCAGTTCTTC. Full variable domain (missing parts from reference TRBV5-4 and TRBJ2-1): ETGVTQSPTHLIKTRGQQVTLRCSSQSGHNTVSWYQQALGQGPQFIFQYYREEENGRGNFPPRFSGLQFPNYSSELNVNALELDDSALYLCASSLGGVAGDSEQFFGPGTRLTVL.

The V call is TRBV4-1, the J call TRBJ2-7; D is unresolved. The germline V gene encodes CDR1 MGHRA and CDR2 YSYEKL. Trimming cost V 1 base and J 0 bases, with 7 bases left between them. The length of the CDR3 is 14 residues. This chain's CDR3 is CASSQGLSSYEQYF. CDR3 coding DNA: TGCGCCAGCAGCCAAGGACTTAGCTCCTACGAGCAGTACTTC.